A selection of T cell receptor beta chains follows, all from one sample in a study of T cell repertoires in cytomegalovirus infection. TCRdb re-analysed the reads in MiXCR, keeping a single row per CDR3 protein. This table holds around 900,000 distinct CDR3 sequences, around 30% found once. The antigens for these receptors are not known. The sample was cultured CD8+ T cells from PBMCs, taken from culture after CMV antigen stimulation. These receptors were obtained from a human donor in good health (CMV status not recorded). Some clones in this sample may be carry-over from other donors' samples. The CDR3 runs from the conserved cysteine through the conserved F or W. Each record gives: clone size, V gene, J gene, D gene, CDR3 protein, CDR3 DNA. D genes are given only for firm matches. Expanded clones are given a class, and other clones once, few, many or no size at all.

.	TRBV7-9	TRBJ1-1	TRBD1	CASSLEGRGHAEAFF	TGTGCCAGCAGCTTAGAGGGGAGGGGGCACGCTGAAGCTTTCTTT
few	TRBV27	TRBJ1-2	.	CASSPLQAGAANYGYTF	TGTGCCAGCAGTCCCCTCCAAGCGGGGGCAGCTAACTATGGCTACACCTTC
.	TRBV4-2	TRBJ1-1	.	CASSHSDRRAFF	TGTGCCAGCAGCCACTCGGACCGGCGGGCTTTCTTT
few	TRBV7-6	TRBJ2-1	.	CASSAPRPPYNEQFF	TGTGCCAGCAGCGCCCCCAGGCCCCCCTACAATGAGCAGTTCTTC
few	TRBV6-1	TRBJ1-1	.	CASSPNGVPFEAFF	TGTGCCAGCAGTCCCAACGGGGTACCCTTTGAAGCTTTCTTT
.	TRBV4-3	TRBJ1-2	.	CASSQKTGRANYGYTF	TGCGCCAGCAGCCAGAAGACAGGCCGAGCTAACTATGGCTACACCTTC
.	TRBV6-5	TRBJ1-4	TRBD1	CASSLDRVEEKLFF	TGTGCCAGCAGCCTTGACAGGGTCGAAGAAAAACTGTTTTTT
few	TRBV7-6	TRBJ1-1	TRBD1	CASSALGTVNTEAFF	TGTGCCAGCAGCGCCCTCGGGACAGTGAACACTGAAGCTTTCTTT
few	TRBV7-2	TRBJ2-1	.	CASSLRWVGTYNEQFF	TGTGCCAGCAGCTTAAGGTGGGTCGGAACCTACAATGAGCAGTTCTTC
.	TRBV6-5	TRBJ1-1	.	CASSYTEPWETEAFF	TGTGCCAGCAGTTACACTGAGCCATGGGAAACTGAAGCTTTCTTT
.	TRBV7-9	TRBJ1-4	.	CASSSGHLDEKLFF	TGTGCCAGCAGCTCGGGACATCTGGATGAAAAACTGTTTTTT
.	TRBV20-1	TRBJ2-2	.	CSARDPTVPTGELFF	TGCAGTGCTAGAGACCCGACAGTCCCCACCGGGGAGCTGTTTTTT
.	TRBV9	TRBJ1-1	TRBD1	CASSVAQDRGNTEAFF	TGTGCCAGCAGCGTAGCCCAGGACAGGGGGAACACTGAAGCTTTCTTT
few	TRBV6-2/TRBV6-3	TRBJ2-3	TRBD2	CASSRRLAGESDTDTQYF	TGTGCCAGCAGCCGGCGACTAGCGGGGGAGTCAGACACAGATACGCAGTATTTT
.	TRBV6-5	TRBJ1-5	.	CASSYSRGLNQPQHF	TGTGCCAGCAGTTACTCGAGAGGGCTGAATCAGCCCCAGCATTTT
.	TRBV7-9	TRBJ2-3	.	CASSSSGGPRDTQYF	TGTGCCAGCAGCTCATCGGGGGGCCCTCGAGATACGCAGTATTTT
.	TRBV7-6	TRBJ2-1	TRBD2	CASSLRERGAYNEQFF	TGTGCCAGCAGCTTAAGGGAGCGGGGGGCCTACAATGAGCAGTTCTTC
.	TRBV7-9	TRBJ2-2	.	CASSVELGATGELFF	TGTGCCAGCAGCGTTGAACTCGGCGCTACCGGGGAGCTGTTTTTT
.	TRBV6-2/TRBV6-3	TRBJ2-5	.	CASSSPGGIEETQYF	TGTGCCAGCAGTTCCCCCGGCGGTATTGAAGAGACCCAGTACTTC
.	TRBV4-1	TRBJ2-3	.	CASNQEGERSTDTQYF	TGCGCCAGCAACCAAGAAGGGGAACGGAGCACAGATACGCAGTATTTT
.	TRBV12-3/TRBV12-4	TRBJ2-1	TRBD2	CASSFSGTREQFF	TGTGCCAGCAGTTTTTCGGGGACTAGAGAGCAGTTCTTC
.	TRBV19	TRBJ1-5	.	CASSGADREYQPQHF	TGTGCCAGTAGTGGGGCCGACAGAGAATATCAGCCCCAGCATTTT
few	TRBV2	TRBJ2-1	.	CARTGKRVNEQFF	TGTGCCCGAACAGGGAAAAGGGTCAATGAGCAGTTCTTC
.	TRBV29-1	TRBJ1-2	.	CSVEERQGYTF	TGCAGCGTTGAAGAGAGACAGGGCTACACCTTC
.	TRBV2	TRBJ2-2	TRBD1	CASRGRDRANTGELFF	TGTGCCAGCAGGGGCCGGGACAGGGCGAACACCGGGGAGCTGTTTTTT
few	TRBV11-2	TRBJ1-1	.	CASSLSGGSVNTEAFF	TGTGCCAGCAGCTTAAGTGGCGGCAGCGTGAACACTGAAGCTTTCTTT
.	TRBV6-6	TRBJ1-1	.	CASSPPWGETEAFF	TGTGCCAGCAGTCCTCCCTGGGGGGAAACTGAAGCTTTCTTT
.	TRBV14	TRBJ1-1	.	CASSQGTRTEAFF	TGTGCCAGCAGCCAAGGAACTAGGACTGAAGCTTTCTTT
.	TRBV7-2	TRBJ2-5	.	CASNRLGGGGETQYF	TGTGCCAGCAACCGCTTAGGGGGGGGAGGTGAGACCCAGTACTTC
few	TRBV6-2/TRBV6-3	TRBJ1-6	.	CASSYSRTDRDTRSPLHF	TGTGCCAGCAGTTACTCTAGGACCGACCGAGACACCCGATCACCCCTCCACTTT
medium-sized	TRBV7-2	TRBJ1-6	.	CASSLGVRATDGSPLHF	TGTGCCAGCAGCTTAGGGGTCCGGGCAACGGATGGCTCACCCCTCCACTTT
.	TRBV4-1	TRBJ2-3	.	CASSQVPGRLGTDTQYF	TGCGCCAGCAGCCAAGTGCCGGGACGCCTAGGCACAGATACGCAGTATTTT
.	TRBV11-2	TRBJ1-5	.	CASSQDGPSNQPQHF	TGTGCCAGCAGCCAGGACGGTCCTAGCAATCAGCCCCAGCATTTT
few	TRBV19	TRBJ1-1	.	CASSIDSFQGENTEAFF	TGTGCCAGTAGTATAGATTCTTTCCAGGGCGAGAACACTGAAGCTTTCTTT
few	TRBV19	TRBJ1-1	.	CASRTQGWTEAFF	TGTGCCAGTAGGACACAGGGTTGGACTGAAGCTTTCTTT
few	TRBV7-3	TRBJ2-6	.	CASSLTGSLSGANVLTF	TGTGCCAGCAGCTTAACGGGCTCACTCTCTGGGGCCAACGTCCTGACTTTC
many	TRBV4-1	TRBJ2-1	TRBD1	CASSQYLGQGSVYNEQFF	TGCGCCAGCAGCCAATACCTGGGACAGGGATCTGTATACAATGAGCAGTTCTTC
once	TRBV27	TRBJ2-7	.	CASSPYLGGLYEQYF	TGTGCCAGCAGTCCATACCTCGGGGGGCTCTACGAGCAGTACTTC
few	TRBV4-1	TRBJ2-7	.	CASSHPGSSYEQYF	TGCGCCAGCAGCCATCCGGGGTCATCCTACGAGCAGTACTTC
few	TRBV4-1	TRBJ2-1	.	CASSQGIGGTASYNEQFF	TGCGCCAGCAGCCAAGGGATCGGCGGGACTGCCTCCTACAATGAGCAGTTCTTC
.	TRBV19	TRBJ2-2	TRBD1	CASSTAGQGTGELFF	TGTGCCAGTAGTACCGCGGGACAGGGGACCGGGGAGCTGTTTTTT
.	TRBV7-6	TRBJ1-3	TRBD1	CASRSQTGGQRNTIYF	TGTGCCAGCAGGAGTCAGACAGGGGGCCAGAGAAACACCATATATTTT
many	TRBV7-8	TRBJ2-5	TRBD2	CASFQNPLAGVKTQYF	TGTGCCAGCTTTCAAAACCCCCTAGCGGGGGTGAAGACCCAGTACTTC
.	TRBV27	TRBJ1-2	TRBD1	CASSFGDRAHGYTF	TGTGCCAGCAGTTTCGGCGACAGGGCCCATGGCTACACCTTC
.	TRBV19	TRBJ1-5	.	CASLGSGAYQPQHF	TGTGCCTCCTTAGGTTCAGGGGCGTATCAGCCCCAGCATTTT
many	TRBV7-3	TRBJ2-1	.	CASTITGGNEQFF	TGTGCCAGCACCATTACAGGAGGCAATGAGCAGTTCTTC
.	TRBV4-3	TRBJ1-5	.	CASSQDKAAQPQHF	TGCGCCAGCAGCCAAGATAAAGCGGCCCAGCCCCAGCATTTT
few	TRBV7-8	TRBJ2-7	.	CASSWSRAGQYF	TGTGCCAGCAGCTGGAGTAGGGCAGGGCAGTACTTC
many	TRBV6-6	TRBJ1-1	.	CASTPHPRTMNTEAFF	TGTGCCAGCACCCCGCACCCCCGCACCATGAACACTGAAGCTTTCTTT
.	TRBV3-1	TRBJ2-3	TRBD2	CASSQDPERGSDTQYF	TGTGCCAGCAGCCAAGATCCGGAGCGGGGGTCTGATACGCAGTATTTT
.	TRBV5-1	TRBJ1-2	.	CASRGSDGYTF	TGCGCCAGCCGGGGCAGTGATGGCTACACCTTC
few	TRBV2	TRBJ2-1	.	CASRDDTSSYNEQFF	TGTGCCAGCAGAGACGACACGAGCTCCTACAATGAGCAGTTCTTC
.	TRBV4-1	TRBJ2-1	.	CASSQDHTYNEQFF	TGCGCCAGCAGCCAAGATCACACCTACAATGAGCAGTTCTTC
few	TRBV5-6	TRBJ2-7	.	CASSLGRSEYEQYF	TGTGCCAGCAGCTTGGGTCGGTCCGAGTACGAGCAGTACTTC
few	TRBV6-1	TRBJ1-3	TRBD1	CASSENRGKMDTIYF	TGTGCCAGCAGTGAGAACAGGGGGAAGATGGACACCATATATTTT
.	TRBV5-1	TRBJ2-1	.	CASSLRSAGNEQFF	TGCGCCAGCAGCTTAAGGTCGGCAGGGAATGAGCAGTTCTTC
.	TRBV12-3/TRBV12-4	TRBJ1-1	.	CASSLTVLGPRTEAFF	TGTGCCAGCAGTTTAACGGTCCTGGGACCGCGCACTGAAGCTTTCTTT
.	TRBV19	TRBJ2-2	.	CASVDTGELFF	TGTGCCAGTGTAGATACCGGGGAGCTGTTTTTT
.	TRBV12-5	TRBJ2-3	TRBD2	CASGLVLGGGSTDTQYF	TGTGCTAGTGGTTTGGTACTTGGGGGGGGGAGCACAGATACGCAGTATTTT
.	TRBV6-2/TRBV6-3	TRBJ2-7	TRBD1	CASSYLGTGGHLSLVEQYF	TGTGCCAGCAGTTACTTAGGGACAGGGGGCCACCTATCACTGGTCGAGCAGTACTTC